Given below is one TCR beta chain in context. What it recognizes is unknown. The length of the CDR3 is 14 residues. Between the trimmed V and J ends, which lost 3 bases and 3 bases, there was a span of 9 bases. Germline V lookup: CDR1 LNHDA, CDR2 SQIVND (reference sequence). These data originate in a study of T cell repertoires in cytomegalovirus infection. The wider study: Newly reported HLA-C-restricted and thoroughly characterized HLA-B-restricted CMV epitopes were employed. CMV infection and matching HLA type were both indicated by public TCR beta signatures.

A single record per CDR3 protein comes from TCRdb applying MiXCR to the reads. The sample records about 890,000 distinct CDR3 sequences, 30% to 40% being singletons. Study-level findings and limits: The ex vivo response was dominated by HLA-C-restricted CMV-specific TCR beta clonotypes. People with CMV and the relevant HLA were identified by cumulative public TCR beta family frequency.

The chain joins TRBV19 to TRBJ2-1; D is unresolved. The receptor comes from a human donor in good health (CMV status not recorded). Some clones in this sample may be carry-over from other donors' samples. Source: cultured CD8+ T cells from PBMCs, taken from culture after CMV antigen stimulation. The CDR3 nucleotides are TGTGCCAGTAGTATCGGACGGAGCTACAATGAGCAGTTCTTC. The encoded protein is CASSIGRSYNEQFF.